Listed here are 15 T cell receptor beta chains from one sample, sequenced in a study of T-cell reconstitution after alpha-beta-depleted transplantation in children. A library of TCRbeta sequences, prepared with unique molecular identifiers, was generated. TCRdb re-derived calls from the PCR reads in MiXCR, one entry per CDR3 protein. This repertoire shows 700,000 to 950,000 distinct CDR3 sequences, 16% found once; its top ten account for 5%. The sample here was PBMCs, mostly from graft donor cells, taken 360 days after TCRalphabeta/CD19-depleted stem cell transplant. The receptor set was obtained from a male patient aged 10 to 17 who had a stem cell transplant for acute lymphoblastic leukemia, so the T cells may come from the graft donor.

The V call is TRBV9, the J call TRBJ2-7, with TRBD2 identical over 13 bases. J gave up 2 bases and V 3 bases, and 11 bases lay outside the gene matches. The length of the CDR3 is 18 residues. Germline V gene data show CDR1 as SGDLS and CDR2 as YYNGEE. This CDR3 reads CASSGSGLAGPEAYEQYF. In DNA form, the CDR3 reads TGTGCCAGCAGCGGCTCGGGACTAGCGGGACCCGAGGCCTACGAGCAGTACTTC.

A few counts support this clonotype. The chain joins TRBV3-1 to TRBJ1-2, with a tentative D call TRBD1 (6 bases). Germline V gene data show CDR1 as LGHDT and CDR2 as YNNKEL (reference sequence). The CDR3 has 13 residues. Trimming removed 4 bases at V and 4 bases at J, with 10 bases between. The DNA of the CDR3 is TGTGCCAGCAGCCCCCGACAGGCCTATGGCTACACCTTC. Its translation: CASSPRQAYGYTF.

This clonotype was counted at least ten times. The chain joins TRBV5-1 to TRBJ2-3; D not resolved. CDR1 SGHRS and CDR2 YFSETQ come from the germline V gene. This CDR3 has 8 residues. Trimming cost V 7 bases and J 6 bases, with 0 bases left between them. CDR3 amino acids: CASDTQYF. The DNA for the CDR3 is TGCGCCAGCGATACGCAGTATTTT.

This clonotype was seen more than once but under ten times. V and J are TRBV3-1 and TRBJ2-1; D not certain. Germline V lookup: CDR1 LGHDT, CDR2 YNNKEL (reference sequence). The CDR3 is made up of 14 amino acids. Trimming stripped 0 bases from V and 6 bases from J, with 9 bases between. The CDR3 nucleotides read TGTGCCAGCAGCCAAGATATAGTACCCAATGAGCAGTTCTTC. It specifies CASSQDIVPNEQFF.

This clonotype appeared a few times. This chain connects TRBV9 to TRBJ2-2; 7 nucleotides align to TRBD2. In germline, CDR1 is SGDLS, CDR2 YYNGEE. The ends lost 0 bases at V and 0 bases at J; junction bases unmatched: 17. CDR3 size: 21 residues. The DNA for the CDR3 is TGTGCCAGCAGCGTAGACTTCGTGGCATCCGGGGGGACGACGAACACCGGGGAGCTGTTTTTT. Its protein is CASSVDFVASGGTTNTGELFF.

The rearrangement joins TRBV5-1 to TRBJ2-1; no reliable D call. This CDR3 region has 14 residues. Germline V gene sequence: CDR1 SGHRS, CDR2 YFSETQ. Between the trimmed V and J ends, which lost 4 bases and 9 bases, there was a span of 17 bases. CDR3 residues: CASSLRNGVGEQFF. CDR3 coding DNA: TGCGCCAGCAGCCTACGAAATGGGGTTGGTGAGCAGTTCTTC.

The sample holds many counts of this clonotype. CDR3 sequence reads: CASSQDEGTSYNEQFF. CDR3 nucleotide sequence: TGCGCCAGCAGCCAAGATGAGGGGACCTCCTACAATGAGCAGTTCTTC. The chain combines TRBV4-1 with TRBJ2-1, with D perhaps TRBD1 or TRBD2 (5 bases each). Trimming removed 0 bases at V and 0 bases at J, with 9 bases between. The CDR3 runs to 16 residues. Germline V gene lookup returns CDR1 MGHRA and CDR2 YSYEKL.

The chain combines TRBV3-1 with TRBJ1-2; tentative D call: TRBD1 (5 bases). The CDR3 has 14 amino acids. Germline V gene lookup returns CDR1 LGHDT and CDR2 YNNKEL (reference sequence). With 4 bases removed from V and 5 bases from J, the gap between germline ends came to 14 bases. Here the CDR3 DNA reads TGTGCCAGCAGCCGCGGGGGAGGGAGATATGGCTACACCTTC. Its translation: CASSRGGGRYGYTF. Supplemented by reference TRBV3-1 and TRBJ1-2, the full variable domain reads DTAVSQTPKYLVTQMGNDKSIKCEQNLGHDTMYWYKQDSKKFLKIMFSYNNKELIINETVPNRFSPKSPDKAHLNLHINSLELGDSAVYFCASSRGGGRYGYTFGSGTRLTVV.

This chain connects TRBV5-1 to TRBJ2-2; TRBD2 matches 9 bases. The CDR3 runs to 16 residues. The germline V gene encodes CDR1 SGHRS and CDR2 YFSETQ. The junction had 6 bases not matched to a gene; V was cut back by 0 bases and J by 6 bases. For the CDR3, the DNA is TGCGCCAGCAGCTTGGCCAATTTAGCGGGAGCCGGGGAGCTGTTTTTT. Translated, it gives CASSLANLAGAGELFF.

This clonotype appeared a few times. J is TRBJ2-3 and V is TRBV5-1, with D hard to call. Between the trimmed V and J ends, which lost 8 bases and 0 bases, there was a span of 13 bases. Looked up from germline, CDR1 is SGHRS and CDR2 is YFSETQ. The CDR3 totals 14 residues. CDR3 residues: CASGRIGSTDTQYF. In nucleotides, the CDR3 is TGCGCCAGTGGGCGGATCGGTAGCACAGATACGCAGTATTTT.

This chain links TRBV20-1 with TRBJ2-5, with TRBD2 matching over 9 bases. This CDR3 has 14 amino acids. Germline CDR1 DFQATT, CDR2 SNEGSKA (reference sequence). V was pared by 6 bases and J by 1 base, with 6 bases of the junction left unmatched. CDR3 region: CSAGKGLAQETQYF. In nucleotides, the CDR3 is TGCAGTGCGGGCAAGGGACTAGCCCAAGAGACCCAGTACTTC.

This clonotype occurred a few times. The chain has TRBV4-2 and TRBJ2-3, with TRBD2 matching 8 bases. Germline CDR1 is LGHNA and CDR2 is YNFKEQ. This CDR3 region has 18 residues. With V trimmed by 0 bases and J by 4 bases, 12 bases remained unmatched. CDR3 DNA: TGTGCCAGCAGCCAAGAAGTATCCGTCAGCGGGAGCTCAGATACGCAGTATTTT. This translates into CASSQEVSVSGSSDTQYF.

With respect to this clonotype: Being one base from a much bigger clone, this may be a read error. This sequence joins TRBV12-3 or TRBV12-4 and TRBJ1-5; D call uncertain. The CDR3 is made up of 14 amino acids. Trimming left V 3 bases short and J 0 bases short, with 6 bases between. CDR3 bases: TGTGCCAGCAGTTTTGGGAATAGCAATCAGCCCCAGCATTTT. It codes for CASSFGNSNQPQHF.

This clonotype has a handful of counts. The V gene is TRBV4-1, the J gene TRBJ2-7; 8 positions agree with TRBD1. The CDR3 is made up of 15 amino acids. Germline V gives CDR1 MGHRA, CDR2 YSYEKL. V lost 4 bases to trimming and J lost 4 bases; unmatched junction nucleotides: 9. Written as DNA, the CDR3 is TGCGCCAGCAGCCCCGACGGACAGGGAGAGTACGAGCAGTACTTC. Amino acids: CASSPDGQGEYEQYF.

This clonotype was picked up a small number of times. The rearrangement uses TRBV5-1 and TRBJ2-5; D might be TRBD1 or TRBD2, each matching 6 bases. With 3 bases removed from V and 4 bases from J, the gap between germline ends came to 13 bases. Germline V gene data show CDR1 as SGHRS and CDR2 as YFSETQ. The CDR3 is 14 residues long. The CDR3 loop reads CASSWGPGAETQYF. CDR3 DNA sequence: TGCGCCAGCAGCTGGGGACCGGGGGCAGAGACCCAGTACTTC. The full variable domain, in which reference TRBV5-1 and TRBJ2-5 provide the parts outside the CDR3, is KAGVTQTPRYLIKTRGQQVTLSCSPISGHRSVSWYQQTPGQGLQFLFEYFSETQRNKGNFPGRFSGRQFSNSRSEMNVSTLELGDSALYLCASSWGPGAETQYFGPGTRLLVL.